Listed below are T cell receptor beta chains from one sample, sequenced in a study of cytomegalovirus exposure and HLA in healthy donors. Profiling relied on immunoSEQ multiplex PCR, and the TCRdb table lists in-frame clones only, not all of them. This sample carries about 130,000 clones, around 71% of them seen once, and the ten largest clones take about 2.6%. Sequences were obtained from PBMCs. These receptors were taken from a woman aged 55-69 years in good health and CMV-seropositive. Both conserved end residues are part of each CDR3. D genes are given only for firm matches. Size tells how often a clone was seen (once, few, many) or the class of an expanded clone, and some rows leave it out.

V gene,J gene,D gene,clone size,CDR3 DNA,CDR3 protein
TRBV19,TRBJ1-2,NA,few,TGTGCCAGTAGTATAGAAACGGCTAACTATGGCTACACCTTC,CASSIETANYGYTF
TRBV7-9,TRBJ2-1,NA,NA,TGTGCCAGCAGCGGCAGTCGCCTCTCCTACAATGAGCAGTTCTTC,CASSGSRLSYNEQFF
TRBV7-3,TRBJ1-6,NA,NA,TGTGCCAGCAGCTTAAATTCAGGGGTTAATTCACCCCTCCACTTT,CASSLNSGVNSPLHF
TRBV7-9,TRBJ2-2,TRBD1,few,TGTGCCAGCAGCTTAGCAATGACAGGGGCCCTCACCGGGGAGCTGTTTTTT,CASSLAMTGALTGELFF
TRBV7-6,TRBJ1-2,TRBD1,few,TGTGCCAGCAGCTCCCCGGGACAGGTGGCTGGCTACACCTTC,CASSSPGQVAGYTF
TRBV10-2,TRBJ1-5,TRBD1,NA,TGCGCCAGCAGTCTAGGGGGCGCGGATCAGCCCCAGCATTTT,CASSLGGADQPQHF
TRBV7-9,TRBJ1-1,NA,NA,TGTGCCAGCAGCCATCCCTCACCGGGGGGGCGGATGAACACTGAAGCTTTCTTT,CASSHPSPGGRMNTEAFF
TRBV7-2,TRBJ2-4,TRBD1,NA,TGTGCCAGCAGCTTGGGCAAGGGGACAGGGGCCACCAAAAACATTCAGTACTTC,CASSLGKGTGATKNIQYF
TRBV19,TRBJ1-1,TRBD1,NA,TGTGCCAGTAGTCCCCCCAGGGCAGGGGGTCTAGGCACTGAAGCTTTCTTT,CASSPPRAGGLGTEAFF
TRBV7-3,TRBJ2-7,TRBD1,once,TGTGCCAGCAGCCCCGGACAGGGCCCCTACGAGCAGTACTTC,CASSPGQGPYEQYF
TRBV19,TRBJ1-6,NA,NA,TGTGCCAGTAGTATGGTCTCCGTAGCCTTCGGAAATTCACCCCTCCACTTT,CASSMVSVAFGNSPLHF
TRBV2,TRBJ1-2,NA,NA,TGTGCCAGCAGTGAAGAAGGGGCTACTGTAACGGGCTACACCTTC,CASSEEGATVTGYTF
TRBV25-1,TRBJ2-5,NA,NA,TGTGCCAGCAGTGAATTCGCCAGCCAAGAGACCCAGTACTTC,CASSEFASQETQYF
TRBV19,TRBJ1-5,NA,NA,TGTGCCAGCCGACAGGACCTTAGCAATCAGCCCCAGCATTTT,CASRQDLSNQPQHF
TRBV7-9,TRBJ2-2,TRBD1,once,TGTGCCAGCAGGGGACAGGGTAGCGCCGGGGAGCTGTTTTTT,CASRGQGSAGELFF
TRBV9,TRBJ2-3,TRBD2,NA,TGTGCCAGCAGCGGCCTCGCGGGGGGGAGGACAGATACGCAGTATTTT,CASSGLAGGRTDTQYF
TRBV29-1,TRBJ2-7,NA,NA,TGCAGCGTTGAAAGTGGGGACTTTTACCCCTACGAGCAGTACTTC,CSVESGDFYPYEQYF
TRBV6-1,TRBJ2-2,NA,NA,TGTGCCAGCACCCGGGTTCCCGGGGAGCTGTTTTTT,CASTRVPGELFF
TRBV7-3,TRBJ1-2,TRBD1,NA,TGTGCCAGCAGCTTAACGGGACAGGTCTTATTGAGTGGCTACACCTTC,CASSLTGQVLLSGYTF
TRBV27,TRBJ2-1,TRBD2,NA,TGTGCCAGCAGTTTAGGCGGGGGTACAGTTAATGAGCAGTTCTTC,CASSLGGGTVNEQFF
TRBV5-8,TRBJ1-2,NA,NA,TGTGCCAGCAGCTTGTCTCGCAGGGGCCTCTATGGCTACACCTTC,CASSLSRRGLYGYTF
TRBV4-1,TRBJ2-3,TRBD2,NA,TGCGCCAGCAGCCAAGATCCCCAGCGGGGGCAGTCGGGCACAGATACGCAGTATTTT,CASSQDPQRGQSGTDTQYF
TRBV5-1,TRBJ2-3,NA,NA,TGCGCCAGCAGCCTTAGCACAGATACGCAGTATTTT,CASSLSTDTQYF
TRBV5-8,TRBJ2-7,NA,NA,TGTGCCAGCAGCCCCCCGGGAGAGGAATACTCCTACGAGCAGTACTTC,CASSPPGEEYSYEQYF
TRBV7-2,TRBJ1-1,NA,NA,TGTGCCAGCAGCTTGGGGCAAGAGTGGAATGAAGCTTTCTTT,CASSLGQEWNEAFF
TRBV5-8,TRBJ2-7,NA,NA,TGTGCCAGCAGCTTCCCCTCGACAGGGCGGGCGGGGAGCTCCTACGAGCAGTACTTC,CASSFPSTGRAGSSYEQYF
TRBV18,TRBJ1-2,TRBD1,NA,TGTGCCAGCTCACGGACAGGGCTGCTGGATGATGGCTACACCTTC,CASSRTGLLDDGYTF
TRBV6-1,TRBJ1-1,TRBD1,NA,TGTGCCAGCAGTGGGACAGGGGGTACTGAAGCTTTCTTT,CASSGTGGTEAFF
TRBV18,TRBJ1-1,NA,NA,TGTGCCAGCTCACTCCGGGGCACTGAAGCTTTCTTT,CASSLRGTEAFF
TRBV19,TRBJ1-5,TRBD1,NA,TGTGCCAGTAGACAGGGGACGAATCAGCCCCAGCATTTT,CASRQGTNQPQHF
TRBV12-5,TRBJ2-5,TRBD1,NA,TGTGCTAGTGGTAGAGGACAGGGGAGGGTAGAGACCCAGTACTTC,CASGRGQGRVETQYF
TRBV9,TRBJ2-1,TRBD2,few,TGTGCCAGCAGCCCGGGACTAGCGGGCAATGAGCAGTTCTTC,CASSPGLAGNEQFF
TRBV4-2,TRBJ2-7,TRBD1,NA,TGTGCCAGCAGCCTCGGGACAGGGGTTTCCTACGAGCAGTACTTC,CASSLGTGVSYEQYF
TRBV25-1,TRBJ2-4,NA,few,TGTGCCAGCACTGAGGTAGCGGCGAAAAACATTCAGTACTTC,CASTEVAAKNIQYF
TRBV19,TRBJ1-2,NA,NA,TGTGCCAGTACCCGGGTGCCACCACAGGGACCCTACTATGGCTACACCTTC,CASTRVPPQGPYYGYTF
TRBV23-1,TRBJ1-1,NA,NA,TGCGCCAGCAGTCGACTACAGGCGGGAGGGACTGAAGCTTTCTTT,CASSRLQAGGTEAFF
TRBV6-6,TRBJ1-1,NA,NA,TGTGCCAGCAGTTCCCCCAGGGACACTGAAGCTTTCTTT,CASSSPRDTEAFF